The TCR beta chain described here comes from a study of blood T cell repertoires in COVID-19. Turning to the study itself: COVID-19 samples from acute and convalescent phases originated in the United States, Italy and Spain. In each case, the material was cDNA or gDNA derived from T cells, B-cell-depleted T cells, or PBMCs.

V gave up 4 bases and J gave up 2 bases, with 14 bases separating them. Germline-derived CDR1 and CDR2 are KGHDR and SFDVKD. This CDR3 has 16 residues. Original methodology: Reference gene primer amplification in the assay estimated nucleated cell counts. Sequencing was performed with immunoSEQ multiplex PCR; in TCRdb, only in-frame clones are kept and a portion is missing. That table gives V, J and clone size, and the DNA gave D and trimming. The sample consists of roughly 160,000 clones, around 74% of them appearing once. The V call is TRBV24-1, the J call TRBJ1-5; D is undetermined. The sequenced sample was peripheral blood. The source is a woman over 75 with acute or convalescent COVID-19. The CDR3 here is CATSERVLGGNQPQHF. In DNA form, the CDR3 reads TGTGCCACCAGTGAGCGGGTGTTGGGTGGCAATCAGCCCCAGCATTTT.